This TCR beta chain was profiled in a study of tumor and adjacent non-tumor tissue in lung cancer. The template was RNA from unsorted bulk tissue. Germline V gene sequence: CDR1 ENHRY, CDR2 SYGVKD. V shed 0 bases and J shed 7 bases, with 15 bases lying between them. The CDR3 loop spans 15 amino acids. The library came from three nested PCR rounds adapted from ARM-PCR protocols. TCRdb analysed the multiplex PCR reads with MiXCR anew, one entry per CDR3 protein. The sample records more than 75,000 distinct CDR3 sequences, about two thirds being singletons. This clonotype was seen repeatedly, ten times or more. This may be a read error: a much more frequent sequence differs by one nucleotide.

The TCR originated in a woman in her seventies with non-small cell lung cancer. Material for sequencing was lung tumor tissue. The V call is TRBV10-3, the J call TRBJ2-5; D not resolved. CDR3: CAISESRPGMVTQYF. The CDR3 coding sequence is TGTGCCATCAGTGAGTCGCGACCAGGCATGGTGACCCAGTACTTC.